These 32 T cell receptor beta chains originate from one sample sequenced in a study of blood T cell repertoires in COVID-19. Generated by immunoSEQ multiplex PCR, the TCRdb table keeps only in-frame clones and is missing some. The table has just over 70,000 clones, 80% seen once. Sequencing input: peripheral blood. The receptors stem from a man in his 70s who had recovered from COVID-19.

The gene calls are TRBV27 and TRBJ2-1, with 8 nucleotides matching TRBD1. The V gene end was trimmed by 2 bases and the J gene end by 6 bases; junction bases not matched to a gene: 3. The CDR3 contains 14 residues. Germline CDR1 reads MNHEY; CDR2 reads SMNVEV (reference sequence). This chain's CDR3 is CASSLITGGNEQFF. The CDR3 DNA reads as TGTGCCAGCAGTTTAATCACAGGGGGCAATGAGCAGTTCTTC.

The chain couples TRBV2 to TRBJ1-5, with a possible D match to TRBD1 (5 bases). This CDR3 has 15 residues. Trimming shortened V by 0 bases and J by 7 bases, and 13 bases separated the two germline ends. Germline V CDR1 and CDR2: SNHLY, FYNNEI. The CDR3 region has the DNA TGTGCCAGCAGTGAAGCAAGGGGATTAGGGCAGCCCCAGCATTTT. It specifies CASSEARGLGQPQHF.

V and J are TRBV12-3 or TRBV12-4 and TRBJ1-6; possibly TRBD1 for D (6 bases). Trimming pared 5 bases from V and 11 bases from J, leaving 10 bases between. The CDR3 consists of 12 residues. The DNA of the CDR3 is TGTGCCAGCAGTCCCGAGGGGGCACCCCTCCACTTT. Translating it yields CASSPEGAPLHF.

The V and J genes are TRBV27 and TRBJ1-6; D is unclear. The germline V gene encodes CDR1 MNHEY and CDR2 SMNVEV (reference sequence). Trimming stripped 5 bases from V and 11 bases from J, with 19 bases between. The CDR3 length is 15 residues. DNA of the CDR3: TGTGCCAGCAGTCGAGAAAAGGGCGGGTTGGCACCCCTCCACTTT. Encoded protein: CASSREKGGLAPLHF.

The J gene is TRBJ1-2, the V gene TRBV6-2 or TRBV6-3; 9 bases match TRBD1. CDR3 size: 15 residues. The germline gives CDR1 MNHEY, CDR2 SVGEGT. V was clipped by 6 bases and J by 3 bases; unmatched bases: 8. Here the CDR3 DNA reads TGTGCCAGCAGCCCGGGGACAGGGAACGACTATGGCTACACCTTC. Its protein product is CASSPGTGNDYGYTF.

The chain recombines TRBV19 with TRBJ2-3; D gene unclear. Trimming took 3 bases from V and 5 from J, leaving 15 bases between them. Looked up from germline, CDR1 is LNHDA and CDR2 is SQIVND (reference sequence). This CDR3 region has 15 residues. The CDR3 reads CASSIDIVFIDTQYF. The CDR3 coding sequence is TGTGCCAGTAGTATCGATATAGTGTTTATAGATACGCAGTATTTT.

This clone has only a few counts. The rearrangement uses TRBV12-3 or TRBV12-4 and TRBJ2-3, with 7 bases identical to TRBD2. The CDR3 runs to 11 residues. The V segment lost 7 bases and the J segment 14 bases; nucleotides outside the gene matches: 9. The CDR3 DNA reads TGTGCCAGCACCCTGGGCGGGGGTCTGTATTTT. Its translation: CASTLGGGLYF.

J is TRBJ2-2 and V is TRBV5-1, with 7 bases fitting TRBD2. The CDR3 length is 15 residues. Germline V CDR1 and CDR2: SGHRS, YFSETQ. The J segment lost 6 bases and the V segment lost 0 bases, leaving 5 bases of the junction unmatched. CDR3 sequence: CASSLERAGAGELFF. CDR3 coding DNA: TGCGCCAGCAGCTTGGAAAGGGCGGGAGCCGGGGAGCTGTTTTTT.

The chain links TRBV18 to TRBJ1-4; possible D gene TRBD1, 5 bases. Between the trimmed V and J ends, which lost 6 bases and 7 bases, there was a span of 12 bases. The CDR3 covers 13 residues. Germline V gene data show CDR1 as KGHSH and CDR2 as LQKENI. The CDR3 region has the DNA TGTGCCAGCTCCCTGGAGGGGCTTGAAAAACTGTTTTTT. It is translated as CASSLEGLEKLFF.

The gene calls are TRBV28 and TRBJ1-6, with D perhaps matching TRBD1 (6 bases). V was pared by 2 bases and J by 6 bases, with 14 bases between. This CDR3 is built from 16 residues. Germline CDR1 and CDR2: MDHEN and SYDVKM. CDR3 protein: CASSLGTTGTNSPLHF. As DNA, the CDR3 is TGTGCCAGCAGTTTAGGGACAACAGGGACTAATTCACCCCTCCACTTT.

The CDR3 region is CASSQDSRNTEAFF. The CDR3 DNA sequence: TGCGCCAGCAGCCAAGATTCTCGGAACACTGAAGCTTTCTTT. This chain links TRBV4-3 with TRBJ1-1; D gene unclear. Germline CDR1 and CDR2: LGHNA and YSLEER. The CDR3 is made up of 14 amino acids. Trimming left V 0 bases short and J 1 base short, with 6 bases between.

This chain uses TRBV5-4 with TRBJ1-2; D is possibly TRBD1 (5 bases). The V end was cut by 0 bases, the J end by 2 bases, with 11 bases between. The CDR3 has 15 amino acids. CDR1 is SGHNT, CDR2 YYREEE, per germline (reference sequence). This chain's CDR3 is CASSLGQMINYGYTF. CDR3 bases: TGTGCCAGCAGCTTGGGACAGATGATAAACTATGGCTACACCTTC.

This chain joins TRBV6-1 and TRBJ1-2; 8 bases are a match to TRBD1. The trim removed 2 bases at V and 2 bases at J, leaving 4 bases unmatched. CDR3 length: 15 amino acids. Germline CDR1 reads MNHNS; CDR2 reads SASEGT. The CDR3 DNA reads as TGTGCCAGCAGTGAAACCCGACAGGGGAACTATGGCTACACCTTC. It yields the protein CASSETRQGNYGYTF.

This chain links TRBV6-2 or TRBV6-3 with TRBJ2-3, with 7 nucleotides matching TRBD2. The germline V gene encodes CDR1 MNHEY and CDR2 SVGEGT. V lost 6 bases, J lost 0 bases, and 6 bases stayed unmatched. The CDR3 consists of 15 residues. CDR3 residues: CASSPREISTDTQYF. In DNA form, the CDR3 reads TGTGCCAGCAGCCCGCGGGAGATTAGCACAGATACGCAGTATTTT.

V gene TRBV5-6 combines with J gene TRBJ2-1, with D uncertain. The CDR3 length is 12 residues. V dropped 4 bases and J dropped 4 bases, with 6 bases sitting between them. Germline V CDR1 and CDR2: SGHDT, YYEEEE. DNA of the CDR3: TGTGCCAGCAGCATACAGTACAATGAGCAGTTCTTC. This translates into CASSIQYNEQFF. Together with reference TRBV5-6 and TRBJ2-1, the CDR3 gives the full variable domain: DAGVTQSPTHLIKTRGQQVTLRCSPKSGHDTVSWYQQALGQGPQFIFQYYEEEERQRGNFPDRFSGHQFPNYSSELNVNALLLGDSALYLCASSIQYNEQFFGPGTRLTVL.

A single count supports this clone. The chain is built from TRBV5-1 and TRBJ2-5, with TRBD2 matching over 8 bases. V lost 0 bases, J lost 5 bases, and 9 bases stayed unmatched. This CDR3 contains 16 residues. Germline assignment: CDR1 SGHRS and CDR2 YFSETQ. The CDR3 protein is CASSLVTGGPQETQYF. The DNA for the CDR3 is TGCGCCAGCAGCTTGGTGACGGGGGGGCCGCAGGAGACCCAGTACTTC.

This rearrangement joins TRBV7-6 to TRBJ2-2; D perhaps matches TRBD2 (5 bases). Looked up from germline, CDR1 is SGHVS and CDR2 is FNYEAQ. V lost 1 base, J lost 2 bases, and 11 bases lay in between. This CDR3 comprises 16 residues. This CDR3 is CASSLDGGTNTGELFF. CDR3 in DNA: TGTGCCAGCAGCTTAGATGGAGGAACCAACACCGGGGAGCTGTTTTTT.

The chain recombines TRBV7-2 with TRBJ1-5, with 9 nucleotides matching TRBD1. The CDR3 totals 15 residues. From germline, CDR1 is SGHTA and CDR2 FQGNSA. V was clipped by 5 bases and J by 4 bases; unmatched bases: 6. In DNA, the CDR3 is TGTGCCAGCAGCCCCGGACAGGGGAGGAATCAGCCCCAGCATTTT. It is translated as CASSPGQGRNQPQHF.

Ten or more counts support this clone. The chain joins TRBV27 to TRBJ2-7; a possible D gene is TRBD1 (6 bases). CDR3 length equals 14 residues. Germline CDR1 is MNHEY and CDR2 is SMNVEV (reference sequence). V dropped 2 bases and J dropped 2 bases, with 10 bases sitting between them. The CDR3 reads CASSLNRATYEQYF. CDR3 DNA: TGTGCCAGCAGTTTAAACAGGGCTACCTACGAGCAGTACTTC.

The gene calls are TRBV28 and TRBJ2-5, with TRBD2 matching over 10 bases. The junction had 9 bases not matched to a gene; V was cut back by 5 bases and J by 3 bases. The germline gives CDR1 MDHEN, CDR2 SYDVKM. The CDR3 is 16 amino acids. In DNA form, the CDR3 reads TGTGCCAGCAGTAGTCAGCAAGCGGGAGGGGAAGAGACCCAGTACTTC. The encoded protein is CASSSQQAGGEETQYF.

This chain uses TRBV28 with TRBJ1-5; 10 positions match TRBD1. Germline CDR1 and CDR2: MDHEN and SYDVKM. The V and J ends lost 4 bases and 0 bases, in that order; junction bases with no gene match: 9. This CDR3 spans 18 amino acids. DNA of the CDR3: TGTGCCAGCAGTTCGCGACAGGGGGCTAGTTTTAGCAATCAGCCCCAGCATTTT. Its protein is CASSSRQGASFSNQPQHF.

V gene TRBV6-5 combines with J gene TRBJ2-5; D possibly corresponds to TRBD2 (7 bases). The CDR3 extends over 14 amino acids. With 4 bases removed from V and 2 bases from J, the gap between germline ends came to 11 bases. From germline, CDR1 is MNHEY and CDR2 SVGAGI. The CDR3 DNA reads as TGTGCCAGCAGTTTGGGGGGGGCACAAGAGACCCAGTACTTC. Protein sequence: CASSLGGAQETQYF.

This clone was observed a handful of times. CDR3 sequence (DNA): TGTGCCAGCAGTTGGCGGGGGCGCCCCGGTGAAAAACTGTTTTTT. Translating gives CASSWRGRPGEKLFF. The rearrangement joins TRBV6-2 or TRBV6-3 to TRBJ1-4; maybe TRBD1 (6 bases). Trimming removed 4 bases at V and 7 bases at J, with 16 bases between. CDR1 MNHEY and CDR2 SVGEGT come from the germline V gene. This CDR3 is built from 15 residues.

CDR3 amino acids: CASSYSSGLGTDTQYF. CDR3 DNA sequence: TGTGCCAGCAGTTATTCGAGCGGGCTGGGCACAGATACGCAGTATTTT. This chain links TRBV6-5 with TRBJ2-3, with a possible D match to TRBD2 (6 bases). This CDR3 is 16 amino acids long. With 3 bases removed from V and 1 base from J, the gap between germline ends came to 14 bases. In germline, CDR1 is MNHEY, CDR2 SVGAGI.

J is TRBJ2-3 and V is TRBV7-3, with 7 bases that match TRBD1. The length of the CDR3 is 15 residues. With V trimmed by 5 bases and J by 5 bases, 10 bases remained unmatched. Germline loops: CDR1 SGHTA, CDR2 FQGTGA. The CDR3 sequence is CASSPSLQGRDTQYF. The CDR3 coding sequence is TGTGCCAGCAGCCCCTCCCTACAGGGGAGAGATACGCAGTATTTT.

The V and J genes are TRBV18 and TRBJ2-1; unclear D gene. CDR1 is KGHSH, CDR2 LQKENI, per germline. CDR3 length: 15 residues. V dropped 2 bases and J dropped 7 bases, with 15 bases sitting between them. CDR3 amino acids: CASSPSSANRNEQFF. Written as DNA, the CDR3 is TGTGCCAGCTCACCATCCAGCGCCAATAGGAATGAGCAGTTCTTC.

J is TRBJ2-5 and V is TRBV6-5; no clear D gene. CDR1 MNHEY and CDR2 SVGAGI come from the germline V gene. Trimming stripped 4 bases from V and 1 base from J, with 7 bases between. This CDR3 has 13 residues. CDR3 sequence (DNA): TGTGCCAGCAGTTTCCGGTTCCAAGAGACCCAGTACTTC. Protein sequence: CASSFRFQETQYF.

The J gene is TRBJ1-1, the V gene TRBV6-2 or TRBV6-3, with D possibly TRBD1 on 5 matching bases. Per germline, CDR1 MNHEY and CDR2 SVGEGT. The CDR3 is made up of 13 amino acids. Trimming took 2 bases from V and 8 from J, leaving 12 bases between them. The CDR3 DNA is TGTGCCAGCAGTTACCATGGGGGGTTGGAAGCTTTCTTT. This codes for CASSYHGGLEAFF.

This sequence joins TRBV29-1 and TRBJ1-1, with D perhaps matching TRBD1 (5 bases). The CDR3 extends over 17 amino acids. From germline, CDR1 is SQVTM and CDR2 ANQGSEA. Trimming pared 3 bases from V and 2 bases from J, leaving 22 bases between. This chain's CDR3 is CSVDGERGARSNTEAFF. In DNA, the CDR3 is TGCAGCGTTGATGGGGAAAGGGGCGCCCGATCAAACACTGAAGCTTTCTTT.

In its sample, this clone is medium-sized. The chain's CDR3 is CASSARQGASDTQYF. Here the CDR3 DNA reads TGTGCCAGCAGCGCCAGACAGGGGGCGTCAGATACGCAGTATTTT. The chain links TRBV11-3 to TRBJ2-3; 10 bases match TRBD1. V was clipped by 5 bases and J by 4 bases; unmatched bases: 6. The germline CDR1 and CDR2 sequences are SGHNT and YENEEA. The CDR3 loop spans 15 amino acids.

This clone was seen only once. This chain links TRBV19 with TRBJ2-3; TRBD2 matches at 14 bases. Trimming took 3 bases from V and 4 from J; bases not matched to a gene: 9. The CDR3 is 18 amino acids. CDR1 LNHDA and CDR2 SQIVND come from the germline V gene (reference sequence). CDR3 residues: CASSITAGTSGSPDTQYF. In DNA, the CDR3 is TGTGCCAGTAGTATCACTGCCGGGACTAGCGGGAGCCCAGATACGCAGTATTTT.

This sequence joins TRBV6-5 and TRBJ1-1; D might be TRBD1 (5 bases). Germline V lookup: CDR1 MNHEY, CDR2 SVGAGI. The CDR3 is 16 residues long. Trimming took 2 bases from V and 4 from J, leaving 17 bases between them. CDR3 sequence reads: CASSYGSTTGGTEAFF. CDR3 nucleotides: TGTGCCAGCAGTTACGGAAGTACGACGGGGGGCACTGAAGCTTTCTTT.